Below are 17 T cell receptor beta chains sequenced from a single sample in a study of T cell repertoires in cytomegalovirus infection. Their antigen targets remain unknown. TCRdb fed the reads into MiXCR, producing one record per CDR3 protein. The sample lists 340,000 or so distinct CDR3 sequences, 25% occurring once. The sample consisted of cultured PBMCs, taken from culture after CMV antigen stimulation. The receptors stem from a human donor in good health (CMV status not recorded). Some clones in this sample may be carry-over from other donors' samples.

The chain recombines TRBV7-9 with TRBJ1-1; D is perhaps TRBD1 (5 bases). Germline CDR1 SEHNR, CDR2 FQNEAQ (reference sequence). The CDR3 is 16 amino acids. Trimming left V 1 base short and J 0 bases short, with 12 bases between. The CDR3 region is CASSLGGTGVNTEAFF. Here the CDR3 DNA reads TGTGCCAGCAGCTTAGGCGGCACGGGGGTGAACACTGAAGCTTTCTTT.

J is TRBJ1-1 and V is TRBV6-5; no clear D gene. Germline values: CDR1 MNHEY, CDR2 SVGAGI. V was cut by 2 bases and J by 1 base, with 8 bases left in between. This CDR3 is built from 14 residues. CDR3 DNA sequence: TGTGCCAGCAGTTACGGACCTGCGAACACTGAAGCTTTCTTT. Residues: CASSYGPANTEAFF.

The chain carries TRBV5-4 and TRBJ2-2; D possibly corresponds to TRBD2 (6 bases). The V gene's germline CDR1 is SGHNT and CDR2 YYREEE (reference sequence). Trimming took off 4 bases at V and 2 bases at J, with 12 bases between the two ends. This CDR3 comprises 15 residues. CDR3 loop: CASSATGLNTGELFF. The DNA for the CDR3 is TGTGCCAGCAGCGCTACGGGACTCAACACCGGGGAGCTGTTTTTT.

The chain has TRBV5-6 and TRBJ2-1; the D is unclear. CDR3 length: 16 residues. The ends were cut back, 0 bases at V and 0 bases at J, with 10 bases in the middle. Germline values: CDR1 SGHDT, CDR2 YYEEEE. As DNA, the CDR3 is TGTGCCAGCAGCTTGGTAAGGGCCCTCTCCTACAATGAGCAGTTCTTC. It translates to CASSLVRALSYNEQFF.

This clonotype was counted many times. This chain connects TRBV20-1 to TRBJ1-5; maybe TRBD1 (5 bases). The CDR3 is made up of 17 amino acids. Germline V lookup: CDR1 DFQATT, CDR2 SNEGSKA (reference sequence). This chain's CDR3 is CGVQEPAQGSSNQPQHF. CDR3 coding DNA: TGCGGTGTCCAGGAGCCCGCCCAGGGTTCCAGCAATCAGCCCCAGCATTTT.

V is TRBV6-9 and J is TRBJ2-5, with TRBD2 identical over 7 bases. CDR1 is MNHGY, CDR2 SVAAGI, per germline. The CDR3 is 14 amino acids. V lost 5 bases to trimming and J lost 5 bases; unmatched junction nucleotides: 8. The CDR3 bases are TGTGCCAGCAGTACTCGGACTAGTTGGGAGACCCAGTACTTC. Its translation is CASSTRTSWETQYF.

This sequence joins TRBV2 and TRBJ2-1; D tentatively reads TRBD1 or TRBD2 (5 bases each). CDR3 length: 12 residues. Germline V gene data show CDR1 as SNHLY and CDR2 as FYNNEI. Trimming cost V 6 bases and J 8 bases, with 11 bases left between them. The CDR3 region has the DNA TGTGCCAGCAGCCGGGACCCAGATGAGCAGTTCTTC. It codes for CASSRDPDEQFF.

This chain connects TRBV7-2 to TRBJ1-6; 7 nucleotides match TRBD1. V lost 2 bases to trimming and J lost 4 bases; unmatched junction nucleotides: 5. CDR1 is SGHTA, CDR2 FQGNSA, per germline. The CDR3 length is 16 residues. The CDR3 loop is CASSLSPGGYNSPLHF. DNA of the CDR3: TGTGCCAGCAGCTTATCCCCAGGGGGTTATAATTCACCCCTCCACTTT.

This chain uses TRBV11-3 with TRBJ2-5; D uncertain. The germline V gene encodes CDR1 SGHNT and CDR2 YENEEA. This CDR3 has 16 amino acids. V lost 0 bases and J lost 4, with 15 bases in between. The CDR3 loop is CASSLEARLGLETQYF. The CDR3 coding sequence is TGTGCCAGCAGCTTAGAAGCTCGTTTAGGGCTAGAGACCCAGTACTTC.

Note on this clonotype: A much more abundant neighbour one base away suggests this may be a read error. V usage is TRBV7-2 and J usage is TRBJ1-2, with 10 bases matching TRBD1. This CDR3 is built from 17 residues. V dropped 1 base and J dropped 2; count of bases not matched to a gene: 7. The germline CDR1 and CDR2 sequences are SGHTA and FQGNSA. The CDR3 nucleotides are TGTGCCAGCAGCTTAGACGTGACAGGGGGCGCGAACTATGGCTACACCTTC. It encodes CASSLDVTGGANYGYTF.

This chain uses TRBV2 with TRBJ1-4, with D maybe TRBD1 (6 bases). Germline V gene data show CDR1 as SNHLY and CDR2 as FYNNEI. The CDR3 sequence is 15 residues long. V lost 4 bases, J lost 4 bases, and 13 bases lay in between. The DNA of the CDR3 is TGTGCCAGCAGTGTTTGGACAGAAGGTAATGAAAAACTGTTTTTT. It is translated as CASSVWTEGNEKLFF.

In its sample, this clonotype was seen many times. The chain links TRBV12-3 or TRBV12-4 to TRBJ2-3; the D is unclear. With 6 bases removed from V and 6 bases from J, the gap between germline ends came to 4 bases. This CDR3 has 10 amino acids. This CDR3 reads CASSGDTQYF. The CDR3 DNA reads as TGTGCCAGCAGCGGTGATACGCAGTATTTT.

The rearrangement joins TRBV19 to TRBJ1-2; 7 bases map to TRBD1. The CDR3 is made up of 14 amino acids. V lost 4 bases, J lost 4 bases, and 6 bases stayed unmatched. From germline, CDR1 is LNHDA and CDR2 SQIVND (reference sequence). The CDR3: CASSSRDRSYGYTF. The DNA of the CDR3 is TGTGCCAGTAGTAGCCGGGACAGAAGCTATGGCTACACCTTC.

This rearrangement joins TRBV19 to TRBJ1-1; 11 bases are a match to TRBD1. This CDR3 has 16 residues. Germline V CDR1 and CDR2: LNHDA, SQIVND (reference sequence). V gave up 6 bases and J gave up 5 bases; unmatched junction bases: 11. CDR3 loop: CASRPHAGTGGTEAFF. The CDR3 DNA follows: TGTGCCAGTAGGCCCCACGCCGGGACAGGGGGAACTGAAGCTTTCTTT.

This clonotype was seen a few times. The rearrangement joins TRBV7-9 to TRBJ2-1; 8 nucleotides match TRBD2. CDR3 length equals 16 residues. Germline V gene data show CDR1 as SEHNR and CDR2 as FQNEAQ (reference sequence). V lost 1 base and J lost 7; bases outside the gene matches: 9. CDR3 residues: CASSLGAGLGGNEQFF. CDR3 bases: TGTGCCAGCAGCTTAGGTGCGGGACTAGGTGGTAATGAGCAGTTCTTC.

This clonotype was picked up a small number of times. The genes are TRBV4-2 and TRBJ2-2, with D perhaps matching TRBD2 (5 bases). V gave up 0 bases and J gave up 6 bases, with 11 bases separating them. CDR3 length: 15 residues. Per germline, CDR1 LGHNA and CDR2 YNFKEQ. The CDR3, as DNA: TGTGCCAGCAGCCAAGATTCCTTCGGGGCCGGGGAGCTGTTTTTT. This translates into CASSQDSFGAGELFF.

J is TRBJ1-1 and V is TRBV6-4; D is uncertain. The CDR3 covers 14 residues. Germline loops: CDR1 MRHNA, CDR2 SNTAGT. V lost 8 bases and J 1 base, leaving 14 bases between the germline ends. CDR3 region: CASQKGGRNTEAFF. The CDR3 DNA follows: TGTGCCAGCCAAAAAGGAGGGAGGAACACTGAAGCTTTCTTT.